This T cell receptor (beta chain) is drawn from a study of read filtering for tumor transcriptome and immune sequencing. Turning to the study itself: Mean patient age was approximately 71 years, range roughly 40 to 80; 17 to 20 male, more than 11 female. R-ISS stage counts were under 10 for I, roughly 15 for II, 7 for III. Study-wide findings and caveats: RNA-seq captured clonotypes less deeply and reliably than IR-seq.

This library used around 400 ng RNA and molecular barcoded adaptors spanning alpha/delta and beta/gamma chains. TCRdb itself ran the reads through MiXCR, one entry per CDR3 protein. The sample includes around 40,000 distinct CDR3 sequences, about 11% seen only once; the top ten take around 32%. Bone marrow was sampled from every patient at the time of active disease. The CDR3 contains 14 residues. The V gene's germline CDR1 is SGDLS and CDR2 YYNGEE. After removal of 3 bases from V and 6 bases from J, the junction contained 5 bases not matched to a gene. This clonotype occurred many times. Its antigen remains unknown.

The TCR sequence derives from a donor aged 40 or older with multiple myeloma. The source material was a population of CD138-negative cells sorted from bone marrow. This chain links TRBV9 with TRBJ2-1, with 8 bases matching TRBD1. CDR3 coding DNA: TGTGCCAGCAGCGCTGGACAGGGTAGCAATGAGCAGTTCTTC. It encodes CASSAGQGSNEQFF.